This T cell receptor beta chain was found in a study of blood T cell repertoires in COVID-19. Profiling relied on immunoSEQ multiplex PCR, and the TCRdb table lists in-frame clones only, not all of them. The sample has approximately 230,000 clones, about 80% seen once; the top ten hold roughly 10%. This CDR3 has 15 residues. The V gene's germline CDR1 is SEHNR and CDR2 FQNEAQ (reference sequence). The J segment lost 1 base and the V segment lost 10 bases, leaving 11 bases of the junction unmatched. The sequenced sample was peripheral blood. This chain connects TRBV7-9 to TRBJ1-2, with 8 bases matching TRBD1. The clonotype originates from a man older than 75 with acute or convalescent COVID-19. The CDR3 DNA is TGTGCCACCGTAGGAGGACAGGGTAATAACTATGGCTACACCTTC. Its protein product is CATVGGQGNNYGYTF.